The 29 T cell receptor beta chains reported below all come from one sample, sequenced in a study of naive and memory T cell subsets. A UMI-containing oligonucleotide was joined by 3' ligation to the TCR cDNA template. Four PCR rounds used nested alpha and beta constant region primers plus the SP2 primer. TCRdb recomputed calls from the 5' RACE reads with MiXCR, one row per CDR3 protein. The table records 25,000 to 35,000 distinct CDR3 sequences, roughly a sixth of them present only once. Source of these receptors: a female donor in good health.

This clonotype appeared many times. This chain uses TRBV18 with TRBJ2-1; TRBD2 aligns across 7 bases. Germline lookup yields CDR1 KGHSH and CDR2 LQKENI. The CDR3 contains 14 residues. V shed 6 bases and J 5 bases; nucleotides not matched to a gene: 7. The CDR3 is CASSIAGDDNEQFF. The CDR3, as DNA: TGTGCCAGCTCGATAGCGGGTGATGACAATGAGCAGTTCTTC.

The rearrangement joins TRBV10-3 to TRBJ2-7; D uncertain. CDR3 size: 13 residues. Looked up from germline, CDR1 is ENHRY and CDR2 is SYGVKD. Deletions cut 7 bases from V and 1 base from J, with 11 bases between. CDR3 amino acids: CAIKGSRSYEQYF. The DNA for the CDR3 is TGTGCCATCAAAGGCAGCCGTTCCTACGAGCAGTACTTC.

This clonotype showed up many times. The CDR3 loop reads CSVVRGPDTEAFF. CDR3 nucleotides: TGCAGCGTTGTAAGGGGGCCTGACACTGAAGCTTTCTTT. The chain recombines TRBV29-1 with TRBJ1-1, with TRBD1 identical over 7 bases. In germline, CDR1 is SQVTM, CDR2 ANQGSEA. The CDR3 is made up of 13 amino acids. J gave up 3 bases and V 4 bases, and 5 bases lay outside the gene matches.

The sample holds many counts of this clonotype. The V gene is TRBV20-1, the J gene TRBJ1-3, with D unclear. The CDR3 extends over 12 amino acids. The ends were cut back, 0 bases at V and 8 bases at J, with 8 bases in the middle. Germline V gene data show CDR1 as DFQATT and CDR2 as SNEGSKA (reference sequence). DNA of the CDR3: TGCAGTGCTAGAGATGACGGGGACACCATATATTTT. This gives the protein CSARDDGDTIYF.

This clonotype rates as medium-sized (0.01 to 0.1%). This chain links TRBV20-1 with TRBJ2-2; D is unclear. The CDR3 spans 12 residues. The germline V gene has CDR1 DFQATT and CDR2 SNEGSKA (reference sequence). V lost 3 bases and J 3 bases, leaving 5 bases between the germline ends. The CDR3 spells CSASVYTGELFF. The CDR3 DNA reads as TGCAGTGCTAGTGTTTACACCGGGGAGCTGTTTTTT.

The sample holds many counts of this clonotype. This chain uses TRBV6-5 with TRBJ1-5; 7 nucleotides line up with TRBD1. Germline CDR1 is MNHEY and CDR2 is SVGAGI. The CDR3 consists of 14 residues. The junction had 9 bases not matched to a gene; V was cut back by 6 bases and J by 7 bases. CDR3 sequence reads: CASREAQGSQPQHF. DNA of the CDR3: TGTGCCAGCAGGGAAGCACAGGGGTCACAGCCCCAGCATTTT.

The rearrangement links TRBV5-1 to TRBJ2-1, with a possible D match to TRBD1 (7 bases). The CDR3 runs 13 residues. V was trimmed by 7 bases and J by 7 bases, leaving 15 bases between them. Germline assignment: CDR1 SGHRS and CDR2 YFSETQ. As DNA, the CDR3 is TGCGCCAGCGTCCAGGGGGGCACGAATGAGCAGTTCTTC. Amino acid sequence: CASVQGGTNEQFF. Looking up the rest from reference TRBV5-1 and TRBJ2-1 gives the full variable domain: KAGVTQTPRYLIKTRGQQVTLSCSPISGHRSVSWYQQTPGQGLQFLFEYFSETQRNKGNFPGRFSGRQFSNSRSEMNVSTLELGDSALYLCASVQGGTNEQFFGPGTRLTVL.

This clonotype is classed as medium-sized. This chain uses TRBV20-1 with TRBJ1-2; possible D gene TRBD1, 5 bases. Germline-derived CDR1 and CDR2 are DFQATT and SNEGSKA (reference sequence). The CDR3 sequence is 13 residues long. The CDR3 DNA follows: TGCACCCCTCGGGAGGGGAGCGACTATGGCTACACCTTC. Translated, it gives CTPREGSDYGYTF.

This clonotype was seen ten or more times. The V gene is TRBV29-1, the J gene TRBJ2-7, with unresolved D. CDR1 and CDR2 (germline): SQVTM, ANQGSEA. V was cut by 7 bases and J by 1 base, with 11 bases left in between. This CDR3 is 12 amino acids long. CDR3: CSASLGSYEQYF. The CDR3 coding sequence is TGCAGCGCCTCATTGGGGTCCTACGAGCAGTACTTC.

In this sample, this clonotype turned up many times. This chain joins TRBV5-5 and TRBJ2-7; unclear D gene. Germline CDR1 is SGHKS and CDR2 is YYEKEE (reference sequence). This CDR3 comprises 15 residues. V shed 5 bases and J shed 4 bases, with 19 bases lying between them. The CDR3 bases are TGTGCCAGCAGGTACGCCGGAGCCGTGGGGTACGAGCAGTACTTC. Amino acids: CASRYAGAVGYEQYF.

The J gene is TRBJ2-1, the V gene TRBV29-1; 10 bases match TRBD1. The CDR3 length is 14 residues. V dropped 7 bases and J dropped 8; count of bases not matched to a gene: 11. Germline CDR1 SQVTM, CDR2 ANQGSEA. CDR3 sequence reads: CSADRGHNVDEQFF. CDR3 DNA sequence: TGCAGCGCCGACAGGGGGCATAACGTTGATGAGCAGTTCTTC.

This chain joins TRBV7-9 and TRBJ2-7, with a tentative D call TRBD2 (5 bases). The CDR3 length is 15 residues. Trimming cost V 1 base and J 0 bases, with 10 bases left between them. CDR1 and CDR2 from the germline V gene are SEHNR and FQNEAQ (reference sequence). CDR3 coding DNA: TGTGCCAGCAGCTTAGGGCCAACTAGCTCCTACGAGCAGTACTTC. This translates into CASSLGPTSSYEQYF.

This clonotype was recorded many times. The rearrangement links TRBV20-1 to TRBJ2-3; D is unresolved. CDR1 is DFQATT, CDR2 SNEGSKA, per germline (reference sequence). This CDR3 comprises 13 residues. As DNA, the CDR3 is TGCGGTTATTCAGTCATTAGCACAGATACGCAGTATTTT. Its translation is CGYSVISTDTQYF.

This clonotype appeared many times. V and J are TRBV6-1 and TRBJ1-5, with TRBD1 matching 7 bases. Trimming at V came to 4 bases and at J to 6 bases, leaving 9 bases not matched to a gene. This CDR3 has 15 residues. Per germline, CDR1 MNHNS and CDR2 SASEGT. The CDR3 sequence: CASSAEGAAFQPQHF. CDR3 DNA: TGTGCCAGCAGTGCCGAGGGGGCTGCCTTTCAGCCCCAGCATTTT.

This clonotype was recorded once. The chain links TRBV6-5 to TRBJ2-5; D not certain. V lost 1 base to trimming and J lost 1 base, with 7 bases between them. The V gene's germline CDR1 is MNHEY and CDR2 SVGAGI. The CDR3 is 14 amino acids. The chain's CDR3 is CASSYYSGQETQYF. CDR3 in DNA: TGTGCCAGCAGTTACTATAGTGGCCAAGAGACCCAGTACTTC.

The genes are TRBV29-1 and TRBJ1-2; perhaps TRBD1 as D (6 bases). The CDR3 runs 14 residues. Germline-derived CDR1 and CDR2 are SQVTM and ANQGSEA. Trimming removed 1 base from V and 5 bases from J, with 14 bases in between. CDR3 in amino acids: CSVEGIQGRYGYTF. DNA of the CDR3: TGCAGCGTTGAAGGGATACAGGGTAGATATGGCTACACCTTC.

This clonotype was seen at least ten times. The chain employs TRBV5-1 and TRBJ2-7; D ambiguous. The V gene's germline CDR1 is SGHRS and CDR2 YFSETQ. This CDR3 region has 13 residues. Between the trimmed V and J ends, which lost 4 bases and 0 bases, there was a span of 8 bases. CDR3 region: CASSQDPSYEQYF. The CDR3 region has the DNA TGCGCCAGCAGCCAGGACCCCTCCTACGAGCAGTACTTC.

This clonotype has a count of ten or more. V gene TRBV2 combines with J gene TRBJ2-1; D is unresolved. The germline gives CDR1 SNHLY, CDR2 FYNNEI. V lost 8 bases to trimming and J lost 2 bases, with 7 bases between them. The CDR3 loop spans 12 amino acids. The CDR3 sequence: CASEDAYNEQFF. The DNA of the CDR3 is TGTGCCAGCGAGGACGCCTACAATGAGCAGTTCTTC.

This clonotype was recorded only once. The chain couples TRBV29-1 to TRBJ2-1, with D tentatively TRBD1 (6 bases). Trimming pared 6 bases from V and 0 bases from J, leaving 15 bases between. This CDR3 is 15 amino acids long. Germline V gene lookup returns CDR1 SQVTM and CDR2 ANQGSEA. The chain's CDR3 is CSVAYRVGSYNEQFF. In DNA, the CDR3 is TGCAGCGTCGCCTACAGGGTAGGCTCCTACAATGAGCAGTTCTTC.

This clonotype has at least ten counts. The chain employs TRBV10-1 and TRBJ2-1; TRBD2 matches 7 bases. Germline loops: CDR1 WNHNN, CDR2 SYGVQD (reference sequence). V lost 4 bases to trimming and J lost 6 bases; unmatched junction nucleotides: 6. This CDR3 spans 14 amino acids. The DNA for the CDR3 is TGCGCCAGCAGTGCAGCGGGGATCGGCAATGAGCAGTTCTTC. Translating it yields CASSAAGIGNEQFF.

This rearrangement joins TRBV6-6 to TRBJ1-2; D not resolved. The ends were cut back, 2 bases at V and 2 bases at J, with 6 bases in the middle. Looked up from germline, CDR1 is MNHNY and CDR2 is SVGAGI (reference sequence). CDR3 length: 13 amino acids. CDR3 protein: CASSYDSNYGYTF. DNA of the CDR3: TGTGCCAGCAGTTACGATTCCAACTATGGCTACACCTTC.

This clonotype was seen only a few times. DNA of the CDR3: TGTGCCAGCAGTTCGCCAAGGGGGCTCTACGAGCAGTACTTC. Encoded protein: CASSSPRGLYEQYF. V usage is TRBV27 and J usage is TRBJ2-7; 7 bases are shared with TRBD1. V lost 4 bases and J lost 3; bases outside the gene matches: 6. Germline V lookup: CDR1 MNHEY, CDR2 SMNVEV (reference sequence). The CDR3 extends over 14 amino acids.

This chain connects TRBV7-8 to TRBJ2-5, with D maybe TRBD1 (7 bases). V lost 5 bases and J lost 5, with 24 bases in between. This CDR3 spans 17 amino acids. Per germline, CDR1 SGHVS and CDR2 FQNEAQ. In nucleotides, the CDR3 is TGTGCCAGCAGCACTAATCCGACAGGGCGGAGGGAGGAGACCCAGTACTTC. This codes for CASSTNPTGRREETQYF.

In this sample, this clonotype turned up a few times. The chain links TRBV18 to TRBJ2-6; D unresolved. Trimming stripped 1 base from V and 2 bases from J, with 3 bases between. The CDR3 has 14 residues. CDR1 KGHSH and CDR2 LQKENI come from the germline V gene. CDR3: CASSPQAGANVLTF. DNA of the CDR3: TGTGCCAGCTCACCACAAGCTGGGGCCAACGTCCTGACTTTC.

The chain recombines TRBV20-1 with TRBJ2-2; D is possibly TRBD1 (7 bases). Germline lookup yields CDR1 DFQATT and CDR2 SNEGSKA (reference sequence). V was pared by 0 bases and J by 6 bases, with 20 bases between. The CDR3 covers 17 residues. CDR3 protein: CSAREGGGGARAGELFF. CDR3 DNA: TGCAGTGCTAGAGAAGGTGGAGGGGGCGCCCGGGCCGGGGAGCTGTTTTTT.

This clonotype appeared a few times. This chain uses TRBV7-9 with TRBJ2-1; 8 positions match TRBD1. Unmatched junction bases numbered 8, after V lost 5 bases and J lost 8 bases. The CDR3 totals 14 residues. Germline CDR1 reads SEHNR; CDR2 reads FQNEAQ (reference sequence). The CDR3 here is CASSRDRISHEQFF. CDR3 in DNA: TGTGCCAGCAGCCGGGACAGGATTTCCCATGAGCAGTTCTTC.

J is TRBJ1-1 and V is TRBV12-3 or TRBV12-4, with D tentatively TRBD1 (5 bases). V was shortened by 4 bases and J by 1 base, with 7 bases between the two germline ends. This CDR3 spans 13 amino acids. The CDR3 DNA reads TGTGCCAGCAGTTACCAGGGGAACACTGAAGCTTTCTTT. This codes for CASSYQGNTEAFF.

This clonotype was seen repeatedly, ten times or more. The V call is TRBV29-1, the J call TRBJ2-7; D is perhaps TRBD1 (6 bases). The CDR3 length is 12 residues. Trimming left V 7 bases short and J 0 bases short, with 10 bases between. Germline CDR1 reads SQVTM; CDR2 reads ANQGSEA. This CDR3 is CSALDSSYEQYF. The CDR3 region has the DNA TGCAGCGCATTGGACAGCTCCTACGAGCAGTACTTC.

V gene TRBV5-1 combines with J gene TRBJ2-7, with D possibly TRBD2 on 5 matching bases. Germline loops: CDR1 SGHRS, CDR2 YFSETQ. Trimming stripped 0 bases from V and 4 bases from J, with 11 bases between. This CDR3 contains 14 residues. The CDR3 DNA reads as TGCGCCAGCAGCTTGGTTGTGGGCGGGTACGAGCAGTACTTC. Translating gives CASSLVVGGYEQYF.